Listed here is a single T cell receptor beta chain. This sample is drawn from a study of early stage breast cancer tumors. Whole-study context: Of some 17 invasive breast tumors, around 13 were hormone receptor-positive, HER2-negative.

The CDR3 runs 16 residues. Germline trimming cut 2 bases from V and 2 bases from J; bases unmatched to any gene: 7. Looked up from germline, CDR1 is SGHTA and CDR2 is FQGNSA. Clones were sequenced by immunoSEQ multiplex PCR, and TCRdb holds only the in-frame ones, with some missing. This table has approximately 48,000 clones, around nine tenths appearing once. Source material: blood. V and J are TRBV7-2 and TRBJ2-3; 7 bases agree with TRBD2. This TCR was sampled from a person aged 70 to 85 with breast cancer. DNA of the CDR3: TGTGCCAGCAGCTTATCCGGCGGGGGTAACACAGATACGCAGTATTTT. Encoded protein: CASSLSGGGNTDTQYF.